A selection of T cell receptor beta chains follows, all from one sample in a study of OX40 agonist ivuxolimab in advanced cancers. Some clones are missing from TCRdb's copy, which holds only in-frame ones; the method was immunoSEQ multiplex PCR. The sample shows roughly 23,000 clones, more than 80% of them seen only once. The material sequenced was CD4+ or CD8+ T cells sorted from blood, taken in a trial of the OX40 agonist ivuxolimab. The receptors come from an adult with an advanced solid tumor such as melanoma, head and neck, liver or kidney cancer. The CDR3 runs from the conserved cysteine through the conserved F or W. The D gene is left open where the match is weak. Part of the rows lack a size; the others show once, few, many or a class for expanded clones.

DNA: TGTGCCTGGAGGGGCGGGGGGGCCGGGTACGAGCAGTACTTC
CDR3: CAWRGGGAGYEQYF
J: TRBJ2-7
V: TRBV30
size: NA
D: TRBD2

DNA: TGTGCCAGCAGTTACGACGGACGAAGCAATCAGCCCCAGCATTTT
CDR3: CASSYDGRSNQPQHF
J: TRBJ1-5
V: TRBV6-5
size: once
D: NA

DNA: TGTGCCAGCAGCCCATCTAGCGGGGGAGGAGATACGCAGTATTTT
CDR3: CASSPSSGGGDTQYF
J: TRBJ2-3
V: TRBV7-8
size: NA
D: TRBD2

DNA: TGTGCCAGCAGTTTAACAGGAATTGTAGGAGAGACCCAGTACTTC
CDR3: CASSLTGIVGETQYF
J: TRBJ2-5
V: TRBV27
size: NA
D: NA

DNA: TGTGCCAGCAGCCAAGGACAGGGGGCTCAAGAGACCCAGTACTTC
CDR3: CASSQGQGAQETQYF
J: TRBJ2-5
V: TRBV7-9
size: NA
D: TRBD1

DNA: TGTGCCAGCAGGACAAGCGGGAGAAGCCACAATGAGCAGTTCTTC
CDR3: CASRTSGRSHNEQFF
J: TRBJ2-1
V: TRBV6-1
size: NA
D: TRBD2

DNA: TGTGCCAGTTTGGACCGAAGCGGCCCTGATAAAAAACTGTTTTTT
CDR3: CASLDRSGPDKKLFF
J: TRBJ1-4
V: TRBV19
size: NA
D: NA

DNA: TGTGCCAGCAGCTTGGGGACAATCGAGCAGTACTTC
CDR3: CASSLGTIEQYF
J: TRBJ2-7
V: TRBV7-9
size: NA
D: NA

DNA: TGTGCCAGCAGGGTCGGGGCAAGCTCCTACAATGAGCAGTTCTTC
CDR3: CASRVGASSYNEQFF
J: TRBJ2-1
V: TRBV27
size: NA
D: NA

DNA: TGTGCCAGCAGCACCGGGACAGGGGTGTACGAGCAGTACTTC
CDR3: CASSTGTGVYEQYF
J: TRBJ2-7
V: TRBV5-4
size: NA
D: TRBD1

DNA: TGTGCCAGCTCACCAAAGGGCCTCGGGGGAGAGACCCAGTACTTC
CDR3: CASSPKGLGGETQYF
J: TRBJ2-5
V: TRBV18
size: NA
D: NA

DNA: TGTGCCAGCAGTCCGGGACTAGCAGGGGAGCTGTTTTTT
CDR3: CASSPGLAGELFF
J: TRBJ2-2
V: TRBV27
size: NA
D: TRBD2

DNA: TGTGCCAGCAGCTGGAACCTAGCGGGGAGCTCCTACGAGCAGTACTTC
CDR3: CASSWNLAGSSYEQYF
J: TRBJ2-7
V: TRBV7-9
size: NA
D: TRBD2

DNA: TGTGCCAGCAGTTTTGACAGGGTGGCGCAGTTCTTC
CDR3: CASSFDRVAQFF
J: TRBJ2-1
V: TRBV27
size: NA
D: TRBD1

DNA: TGTGCCAGCAGCTCAGCCGAGTGGTGGGAAAATCAGCCCCAGCATTTT
CDR3: CASSSAEWWENQPQHF
J: TRBJ1-5
V: TRBV7-3
size: NA
D: NA

DNA: TGTGCTAGTGCAGCTAGTACAGATACGCAGTATTTT
CDR3: CASAASTDTQYF
J: TRBJ2-3
V: TRBV12-5
size: NA
D: NA

DNA: TGTGCCAGCAGCATCGGACTGACCACCGGGGAGCTGTTTTTT
CDR3: CASSIGLTTGELFF
J: TRBJ2-2
V: TRBV5-4
size: NA
D: NA

DNA: TGTGCCAGCAGCCAGGGGACTGAAGCTTTCTTT
CDR3: CASSQGTEAFF
J: TRBJ1-1
V: TRBV9
size: NA
D: NA

DNA: TGTGCCAGCAGCGTAGGTGGACAGGCTCTTCGGGAGACCCAGTACTTC
CDR3: CASSVGGQALRETQYF
J: TRBJ2-5
V: TRBV9
size: NA
D: TRBD1

DNA: TGCGCCAGCAGCTTGGGGGACAGCTGGAGGGAAAAACTGTTTTTT
CDR3: CASSLGDSWREKLFF
J: TRBJ1-4
V: TRBV5-1
size: NA
D: TRBD1

DNA: TGTGCCAGCGGTGGGCCACCCTACGAGCAGTACTTC
CDR3: CASGGPPYEQYF
J: TRBJ2-7
V: TRBV6-4
size: NA
D: NA

DNA: TGTGCCAGCAGCTTAAGTAGCGGGTCCTACGAGCAGTACTTC
CDR3: CASSLSSGSYEQYF
J: TRBJ2-7
V: TRBV7-8
size: NA
D: TRBD2

DNA: TGTGCCAGCAGTAGGGGCTCTGGGGCCAACGTCCTGACTTTC
CDR3: CASSRGSGANVLTF
J: TRBJ2-6
V: TRBV27
size: NA
D: NA

DNA: TGTGCCTTGAGAAACGACCCGTCTGGGGCCAACGTCCTGACTTTC
CDR3: CALRNDPSGANVLTF
J: TRBJ2-6
V: TRBV30
size: NA
D: NA

DNA: TGTGCCTGGAGTCCACGTCCCGATGGGGACATTCAGTACTTC
CDR3: CAWSPRPDGDIQYF
J: TRBJ2-4
V: TRBV30
size: NA
D: NA

DNA: TGTGCCAGCAGCTTAGTTCCGGGACAGGGCAACGAGCAGTACTTC
CDR3: CASSLVPGQGNEQYF
J: TRBJ2-7
V: TRBV7-9
size: NA
D: TRBD1

DNA: TGTGCCACCTTAGCGGGAGGGATGGCAGATACGCAGTATTTT
CDR3: CATLAGGMADTQYF
J: TRBJ2-3
V: TRBV15
size: NA
D: TRBD2

DNA: TGTGCCAGCAGCGTAGTAGGCAACCCGTTCTACAATGAGCAGTTCTTC
CDR3: CASSVVGNPFYNEQFF
J: TRBJ2-1
V: TRBV9
size: NA
D: NA

DNA: TGTGCCACCAGCATACGAGCGCACCCTTTCTACAATGAGCAGTTCTTC
CDR3: CATSIRAHPFYNEQFF
J: TRBJ2-1
V: TRBV15
size: NA
D: NA

DNA: TGCAGCGTTGAAGGGCAACCCCCATATGGCTACACCTTC
CDR3: CSVEGQPPYGYTF
J: TRBJ1-2
V: TRBV29-1
size: NA
D: NA

DNA: TGTGCCAGCAGCTTGACGGGTGGGGCCGTGGATGGCTACACCTTC
CDR3: CASSLTGGAVDGYTF
J: TRBJ1-2
V: TRBV7-3
size: once
D: NA

DNA: TGTGCCAGCAGCTTAGCCCCCTTCACCTACGAGCAGTACTTC
CDR3: CASSLAPFTYEQYF
J: TRBJ2-7
V: TRBV5-4
size: NA
D: NA

DNA: TGCGCCAGCAGCGGGGGTGGCAGGGGGGCATCCTACGAGCAGTACTTC
CDR3: CASSGGGRGASYEQYF
J: TRBJ2-7
V: TRBV5-1
size: NA
D: NA

DNA: TGCGCCAGCAGCTTAGCCGTGATCCACTCGGAAGAGCAGTTCTTC
CDR3: CASSLAVIHSEEQFF
J: TRBJ2-1
V: TRBV5-1
size: NA
D: NA

DNA: TGTGCCAGCAGCCTAACCCCTCTAGAAACAGATACGCAGTATTTT
CDR3: CASSLTPLETDTQYF
J: TRBJ2-3
V: TRBV7-3
size: NA
D: NA

DNA: TGTGCCAGCAGCTTGTTAGGGGGCACTGAAGCTTTCTTT
CDR3: CASSLLGGTEAFF
J: TRBJ1-1
V: TRBV5-4
size: large
D: NA

DNA: TGTGCTAGTGGTTTGGGGGTTGCCACTGAAGCTTTCTTT
CDR3: CASGLGVATEAFF
J: TRBJ1-1
V: TRBV12-5
size: NA
D: NA

DNA: TGTGCCAGCAGTTCCCGACGGCTTAATGAAAAACTGTTTTTT
CDR3: CASSSRRLNEKLFF
J: TRBJ1-4
V: TRBV6-6
size: NA
D: NA

DNA: TGTGCCAGCAGTGATCGAGGAGTGGACGGCTACACCTTC
CDR3: CASSDRGVDGYTF
J: TRBJ1-2
V: TRBV6-1
size: NA
D: NA

DNA: TGTGCCAGCAGCCTGGGAGGCACAGATACGCAGTATTTT
CDR3: CASSLGGTDTQYF
J: TRBJ2-3
V: TRBV7-8
size: few
D: NA

DNA: TGTGCCAGCAGTCCGGACAGGGGGCCGGGAAACACCATATATTTT
CDR3: CASSPDRGPGNTIYF
J: TRBJ1-3
V: TRBV6-5
size: NA
D: TRBD1

DNA: TGTGCCAGAAGCACCGAACAGGGGGCGAATTCCTATGGCTACACCTTC
CDR3: CARSTEQGANSYGYTF
J: TRBJ1-2
V: TRBV5-3
size: NA
D: TRBD1

DNA: TGTGCCATCAGTGATCCGGGACTAGCCTACAATGAGCAGTTCTTC
CDR3: CAISDPGLAYNEQFF
J: TRBJ2-1
V: TRBV10-3
size: large
D: TRBD2

DNA: TGTGCCAGCAGCTTGGGGACAGGGGAGAGCGGAAAACTGTTTTTT
CDR3: CASSLGTGESGKLFF
J: TRBJ1-4
V: TRBV5-5
size: NA
D: TRBD1

DNA: TGTGCCAGCAGCGGATTGGCTGGCACAGATACGCAGTATTTT
CDR3: CASSGLAGTDTQYF
J: TRBJ2-3
V: TRBV5-6
size: once
D: NA

DNA: TGTGCCTGGAGTACCGGGTTCTATGGCTACACCTTC
CDR3: CAWSTGFYGYTF
J: TRBJ1-2
V: TRBV30
size: NA
D: NA

DNA: TGTGCCAGCAGCATGCAGATTAAGGGTGAGCAGTTCTTC
CDR3: CASSMQIKGEQFF
J: TRBJ2-1
V: TRBV11-2
size: once
D: NA

DNA: TGTGCCAGCAGCGACGCTTTTAGGACAGAGGCGCAGTCTGGAAACACCATATATTTT
CDR3: CASSDAFRTEAQSGNTIYF
J: TRBJ1-3
V: TRBV7-9
size: NA
D: NA

DNA: TGTGCCAGCAGCCATGTCCCGGGGACAGAGGAAGCTTTCTTT
CDR3: CASSHVPGTEEAFF
J: TRBJ1-1
V: TRBV7-9
size: medium-sized
D: TRBD1

DNA: TGCGCCAGCAGTAGCGGCCGAAAGACCTATGGCTACACCTTC
CDR3: CASSSGRKTYGYTF
J: TRBJ1-2
V: TRBV10-1
size: NA
D: NA

DNA: TGTGCCAGCAGCTTACCCCGGGATGCCTACGAGCAGTACTTC
CDR3: CASSLPRDAYEQYF
J: TRBJ2-7
V: TRBV7-9
size: NA
D: NA

DNA: TGTGCCAGCAGTCGGGACCCCGGGGGCACAGATACGCAGTATTTT
CDR3: CASSRDPGGTDTQYF
J: TRBJ2-3
V: TRBV6-4
size: NA
D: NA

DNA: TGTGCCAGCAAAAACCACGGGGCAGGGGACGAAAAACTGTTTTTT
CDR3: CASKNHGAGDEKLFF
J: TRBJ1-4
V: TRBV27
size: NA
D: NA

DNA: TGTGCCAGCAGTGAAACGGGACTACCTTACGAGCAGTACTTC
CDR3: CASSETGLPYEQYF
J: TRBJ2-7
V: TRBV6-1
size: NA
D: TRBD2

DNA: TGCGCCAGCAGCGGCGGGCCCGCGGTTGGGGGTAATTCACCCCTCCACTTT
CDR3: CASSGGPAVGGNSPLHF
J: TRBJ1-6
V: TRBV5-1
size: NA
D: NA